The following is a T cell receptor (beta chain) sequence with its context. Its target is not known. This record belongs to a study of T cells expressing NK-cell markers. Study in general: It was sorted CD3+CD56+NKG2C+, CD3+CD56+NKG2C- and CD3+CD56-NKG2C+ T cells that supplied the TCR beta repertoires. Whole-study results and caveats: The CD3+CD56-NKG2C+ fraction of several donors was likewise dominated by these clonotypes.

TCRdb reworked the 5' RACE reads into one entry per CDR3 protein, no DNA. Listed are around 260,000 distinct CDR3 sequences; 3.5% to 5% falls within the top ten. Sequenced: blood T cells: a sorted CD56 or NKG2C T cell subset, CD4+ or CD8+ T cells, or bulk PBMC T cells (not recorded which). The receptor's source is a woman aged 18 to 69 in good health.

This CDR3 reads CSARGTADTEAFF. The rearrangement uses TRBV20-1 and TRBJ1-1. This CDR3 region has 13 residues. Germline V CDR1 and CDR2: DFQATT, SNEGSKA (reference sequence).